A single sample gave rise to the 32 T cell receptor beta chains below, sequenced in a study of PD-L1 blockade in urothelial cancer. The assay was immunoSEQ multiplex PCR, and TCRdb's table has in-frame clones only and misses some. The sample holds roughly 90,000 clones, roughly nine tenths seen once. Time point indicated: pretreatment peripheral blood. The specimen comprised PBMCs, sampled around atezolizumab (anti-PD-L1) treatment. The source of these receptors is a woman older than 75 with urothelial cancer.

This clone was counted between two and nine times. The rearrangement uses TRBV6-6 and TRBJ2-5; 12 nucleotides match TRBD2. The V and J ends lost 11 bases and 5 bases, in that order; junction bases with no gene match: 15. This CDR3 is built from 16 residues. Germline V gene sequence: CDR1 MNHNY, CDR2 SVGAGI (reference sequence). CDR3 bases: TGTGCCGTCGGGGGCCTAGCGGGAGGGTTCGGGGAGACCCAGTACTTC. Its protein product is CAVGGLAGGFGETQYF.

V usage is TRBV7-3 and J usage is TRBJ1-4, with D possibly being TRBD1 (6 bases). The germline CDR1 and CDR2 sequences are SGHTA and FQGTGA. Trimming stripped 5 bases from V and 0 bases from J, with 10 bases between. CDR3 length: 15 amino acids. CDR3 region: CASSPTGTTNEKLFF. Written as DNA, the CDR3 is TGTGCCAGCAGCCCAACAGGGACAACTAATGAAAAACTGTTTTTT.

The chain uses TRBV5-1 and TRBJ2-7; D perhaps matches TRBD1 (7 bases). The CDR3 is 17 residues long. In germline, CDR1 is SGHRS, CDR2 YFSETQ. The V end lost 5 bases, the J end lost 4 bases, and 25 bases lay between the germline ends. The CDR3 DNA reads as TGCGCCAGCAGGGAGCTTTCCATTCAGGGGGGCGGGTACGAGCAGTACTTC. Translation: CASRELSIQGGGYEQYF.

The chain combines TRBV27 with TRBJ1-1; 7 positions match TRBD1. V was clipped by 7 bases and J by 3 bases; unmatched bases: 11. Germline V gives CDR1 MNHEY, CDR2 SMNVEV (reference sequence). The CDR3 covers 15 residues. The CDR3 region has the DNA TGTGCCAGCAAGGTGGAGGGGGCGAGGGACACTGAAGCTTTCTTT. The encoded protein is CASKVEGARDTEAFF.

The rearrangement uses TRBV18 and TRBJ2-3; 13 positions agree with TRBD2. The trim removed 4 bases at V and 6 bases at J, leaving 7 bases unmatched. This CDR3 has 16 residues. Germline assignment: CDR1 KGHSH and CDR2 LQKENI. In nucleotides, the CDR3 is TGTGCCAGCTCACGAAGGACTAGCGGGAGAGAGGATACGCAGTATTTT. The encoded protein is CASSRRTSGREDTQYF. The variable domain in full, completed from reference TRBV18 and TRBJ2-3, reads NAGVMQNPRHLVRRRGQEARLRCSPMKGHSHVYWYRQLPEEGLKFMVYLQKENIIDESGMPKERFSAEFPKEGPSILRIQQVVRGDSAAYFCASSRRTSGREDTQYFGPGTRLTVL.

The rearrangement joins TRBV2 to TRBJ1-3; D is undetermined. Trimming left V 4 bases short and J 1 base short, with 11 bases between. Germline-derived CDR1 and CDR2 are SNHLY and FYNNEI. CDR3 length equals 15 residues. The CDR3 bases are TGTGCCAGCAGTGGGGAGGGTTTATCTGGAAACACCATATATTTT. Its protein is CASSGEGLSGNTIYF.

This chain uses TRBV27 with TRBJ2-2; 7 bases fit TRBD1. Germline lookup yields CDR1 MNHEY and CDR2 SMNVEV (reference sequence). This CDR3 spans 14 amino acids. V was pared by 6 bases and J by 4 bases, with 5 bases of the junction left unmatched. CDR3 nucleotide sequence: TGTGCCAGCAGAGTACAGGGGTTCACCGGGGAGCTGTTTTTT. The encoded protein is CASRVQGFTGELFF.

The chain joins TRBV28 to TRBJ1-1, with no clear D. The V end was cut by 6 bases, the J end by 1 base, with 12 bases between. Germline CDR1 MDHEN, CDR2 SYDVKM. There are 14 residues in the CDR3. CDR3 bases: TGTGCCAGCAGCTCCCTGCGGCAGAACACTGAAGCTTTCTTT. Its translation: CASSSLRQNTEAFF. Complete variable domain (other parts from reference TRBV28 and TRBJ1-1): DVKVTQSSRYLVKRTGEKVFLECVQDMDHENMFWYRQDPGLGLRLIYFSYDVKMKEKGDIPEGYSVSREKKERFSLILESASTNQTSMYLCASSSLRQNTEAFFGQGTRLTVV.

The V gene is TRBV27, the J gene TRBJ1-5; TRBD1 matches at 7 bases. Germline CDR1 reads MNHEY; CDR2 reads SMNVEV (reference sequence). The length of the CDR3 is 14 residues. V was pared by 6 bases and J by 3 bases, with 5 bases of the junction left unmatched. CDR3 nucleotides: TGTGCCAGCAGGATGACAGGGAACAATCAGCCCCAGCATTTT. This codes for CASRMTGNNQPQHF.

The chain employs TRBV5-6 and TRBJ1-2; D gene unclear. Germline loops: CDR1 SGHDT, CDR2 YYEEEE. The CDR3 spans 12 residues. Trimming cost V 0 bases and J 5 bases, with 5 bases left between them. The CDR3 region has the DNA TGTGCCAGCAGCTTGGCGGGTTATGGCTACACCTTC. Amino acids: CASSLAGYGYTF.

The chain links TRBV27 to TRBJ2-7; D might be TRBD2 (5 bases). This CDR3 has 14 residues. V was shortened by 4 bases and J by 3 bases, with 13 bases between the two germline ends. Germline loops: CDR1 MNHEY, CDR2 SMNVEV (reference sequence). In DNA form, the CDR3 reads TGTGCCAGCAGTTACCGGGCAGGAGGCTACGAGCAGTACTTC. Translating it yields CASSYRAGGYEQYF.

The gene calls are TRBV28 and TRBJ1-1; 7 bases agree with TRBD1. This CDR3 has 11 residues. J gave up 9 bases and V 6 bases, and 4 bases lay outside the gene matches. The germline V gene encodes CDR1 MDHEN and CDR2 SYDVKM. CDR3 sequence: CASSGTEKAFF. The CDR3 DNA reads as TGTGCCAGCAGCGGGACAGAAAAAGCTTTCTTT.

A few counts support this clone. The V and J genes are TRBV2 and TRBJ1-1, with 7 bases matching TRBD1. The CDR3 totals 12 residues. Trimming took 6 bases from V and 6 from J; bases not matched to a gene: 4. Germline V gene data show CDR1 as SNHLY and CDR2 as FYNNEI. The DNA of the CDR3 is TGTGCCAGCAGGGGACAGCTCGCTGAAGCTTTCTTT. Translating it yields CASRGQLAEAFF.

V and J are TRBV7-6 and TRBJ2-5; 7 bases fit TRBD1. The J call may be wrong; the DNA end is better matched by TRBJ2-7. The germline V gene has CDR1 SGHVS and CDR2 FNYEAQ. This CDR3 comprises 15 residues. CDR3 sequence (DNA): TGTGCCAGCAGCGAGACAGGGCAGCCGATATACGAGCAGTACTTC. This gives the protein CASSETGQPIYEQYF.

The chain links TRBV7-8 to TRBJ2-2, with D unclear. The CDR3 is made up of 12 amino acids. Germline loops: CDR1 SGHVS, CDR2 FQNEAQ. V lost 3 bases and J lost 6, with 5 bases in between. DNA of the CDR3: TGTGCCAGCAGCTTTCGGTCCGGGGAGCTGTTTTTT. It translates to CASSFRSGELFF.

The rearrangement links TRBV7-6 to TRBJ2-1, with TRBD2 identical over 12 bases. V lost 5 bases, J lost 8 bases, and 10 bases stayed unmatched. The CDR3 sequence is 16 residues long. Germline values: CDR1 SGHVS, CDR2 FNYEAQ. CDR3 amino acids: CASSAGLAGPWDEQFF. The CDR3 bases are TGTGCCAGCAGCGCCGGACTAGCGGGGCCTTGGGATGAGCAGTTCTTC.

The chain uses TRBV27 and TRBJ1-1; 8 positions agree with TRBD1. CDR1 is MNHEY, CDR2 SMNVEV, per germline (reference sequence). The CDR3 consists of 14 residues. With V trimmed by 6 bases and J by 1 base, 4 bases remained unmatched. In DNA form, the CDR3 reads TGTGCCAGCAGACGCGGGACAGGGAACACTGAAGCTTTCTTT. Residues: CASRRGTGNTEAFF.

This chain links TRBV7-2 with TRBJ2-7; D perhaps matches TRBD2 (6 bases). The CDR3 consists of 13 residues. Trimming left V 5 bases short and J 9 bases short, with 17 bases between. Germline V gene lookup returns CDR1 SGHTA and CDR2 FQGNSA. CDR3 DNA sequence: TGTGCCAGCAGCCCACTCGGGAGCAGCGGGCAGTACTTC. Encoded protein: CASSPLGSSGQYF.

The J gene is TRBJ2-7, the V gene TRBV28; TRBD1 matches 10 bases. CDR3 length: 13 amino acids. Germline V gives CDR1 MDHEN, CDR2 SYDVKM. The V gene end was trimmed by 10 bases and the J gene end by 2 bases; junction bases not matched to a gene: 5. In DNA, the CDR3 is TGTGCCATCCCGGGACAGGGGACCTACGAGCAGTACTTC. As protein: CAIPGQGTYEQYF.

The V call is TRBV5-4, the J call TRBJ1-2; D is unclear. The CDR3 has 14 amino acids. V lost 4 bases and J lost 5, with 15 bases in between. The germline V gene encodes CDR1 SGHNT and CDR2 YYREEE (reference sequence). CDR3 coding DNA: TGTGCCAGCAGCCTCCCAACGGGGTCGTATGGCTACACCTTC. Amino acid sequence: CASSLPTGSYGYTF. Together with reference TRBV5-4 and TRBJ1-2, the CDR3 gives the full variable domain: ETGVTQSPTHLIKTRGQQVTLRCSSQSGHNTVSWYQQALGQGPQFIFQYYREEENGRGNFPPRFSGLQFPNYSSELNVNALELDDSALYLCASSLPTGSYGYTFGSGTRLTVV.

This clone came up a few times. The rearrangement joins TRBV28 to TRBJ1-4; 8 nucleotides agree with TRBD1. V shed 5 bases and J 8 bases; nucleotides not matched to a gene: 10. This CDR3 comprises 15 residues. CDR1 MDHEN and CDR2 SYDVKM come from the germline V gene. CDR3 loop: CASSVGRGREEKLFF. The CDR3 DNA reads TGTGCCAGCAGTGTGGGCAGGGGGCGAGAAGAAAAACTGTTTTTT.

The chain is built from TRBV2 and TRBJ2-1, with 12 bases aligning to TRBD2. Unmatched junction bases numbered 7, after V lost 4 bases and J lost 0 bases. CDR1 is SNHLY and CDR2 is FYNNEI in the germline V gene. The CDR3 is made up of 18 amino acids. The CDR3 loop is CASSALAGGMSSYNEQFF. The CDR3 DNA is TGTGCCAGCAGTGCACTAGCGGGAGGAATGAGCTCCTACAATGAGCAGTTCTTC.

This rearrangement joins TRBV5-5 to TRBJ2-7, with TRBD1 identical over 11 bases. CDR1 is SGHKS, CDR2 YYEKEE, per germline (reference sequence). V was clipped by 3 bases and J by 3 bases; unmatched bases: 2. The CDR3 is 14 amino acids. DNA for the CDR3: TGTGCCAGCAGCTCCGGGACAGGGGGCTACGAGCAGTACTTC. Translating it yields CASSSGTGGYEQYF.

The chain employs TRBV19 and TRBJ2-1, with 8 bases identical to TRBD2. This CDR3 is 14 amino acids long. The trim removed 6 bases at V and 10 bases at J, leaving 11 bases unmatched. Germline lookup yields CDR1 LNHDA and CDR2 SQIVND (reference sequence). DNA of the CDR3: TGTGCCAGTAGATCAGCGGGAGTGGATGGAGAGCAGTTCTTC. Translated: CASRSAGVDGEQFF.

The chain links TRBV7-9 to TRBJ1-3; D gene ambiguous. The V end lost 5 bases, the J end lost 2 bases, and 22 bases lay between the germline ends. The germline V gene encodes CDR1 SEHNR and CDR2 FQNEAQ (reference sequence). This CDR3 is built from 18 residues. The CDR3 bases are TGTGCCAGCAGCAAGGAGAGTGTGAGAGAAAACCCTGGAAACACCATATATTTT. Its protein product is CASSKESVRENPGNTIYF.

V gene TRBV27 combines with J gene TRBJ1-2; TRBD1 aligns across 12 bases. V dropped 7 bases and J dropped 7; count of bases not matched to a gene: 4. Germline CDR1 MNHEY, CDR2 SMNVEV (reference sequence). The CDR3 is 13 amino acids. The CDR3 nucleotides are TGTGCCAGCAAGGGACAGGGGGCGATTGGCTACACCTTC. This sequence encodes CASKGQGAIGYTF.

The rearrangement uses TRBV11-2 and TRBJ2-7; perhaps TRBD2 as D (6 bases). Germline loops: CDR1 SGHAT, CDR2 FQNNGV. Trimming shortened V by 0 bases and J by 1 base, and 13 bases separated the two germline ends. This CDR3 comprises 16 residues. CDR3 DNA sequence: TGTGCCAGCAGCTTAGATCGACTAGGCGTGTCCTACGAGCAGTACTTC. Translation: CASSLDRLGVSYEQYF.

The rearrangement uses TRBV29-1 and TRBJ2-3, with 7 nucleotides matching TRBD1. This CDR3 region has 15 residues. The germline CDR1 and CDR2 sequences are SQVTM and ANQGSEA. Germline trimming cut 5 bases from V and 2 bases from J; bases unmatched to any gene: 10. The CDR3 sequence: CSVLGTVMNTDTQYF. The CDR3 bases are TGCAGCGTTCTCGGGACAGTCATGAACACAGATACGCAGTATTTT.

This clone was recorded once. This chain links TRBV19 with TRBJ2-5; 10 bases are a match to TRBD2. Trimming took 4 bases from V and 1 from J; bases not matched to a gene: 6. CDR1 and CDR2 from the germline V gene are LNHDA and SQIVND (reference sequence). There are 16 residues in the CDR3. The CDR3 DNA reads as TGTGCCAGTAGTACCGGCGGACTAGCGGTCCAAGAGACCCAGTACTTC. This encodes CASSTGGLAVQETQYF.

The chain joins TRBV27 to TRBJ2-5; 12 positions match TRBD2. V dropped 3 bases and J dropped 5; count of bases not matched to a gene: 7. The CDR3 is 16 residues long. From germline, CDR1 is MNHEY and CDR2 SMNVEV (reference sequence). As DNA, the CDR3 is TGTGCCAGCAGTTTTTCTAGCGGGAGGGCAAGGGAGACCCAGTACTTC. This encodes CASSFSSGRARETQYF.

CDR3 loop: CASSAMGGGGQPQHF. Written as DNA, the CDR3 is TGTGCCAGCAGCGCCATGGGGGGAGGGGGTCAGCCCCAGCATTTT. The chain is built from TRBV6-1 and TRBJ1-5; possibly TRBD1 for D (6 bases). CDR3 length equals 15 residues. Trimming cost V 6 bases and J 6 bases, with 18 bases left between them. Germline V CDR1 and CDR2: MNHNS, SASEGT.

V is TRBV7-9 and J is TRBJ1-1; TRBD1 matches 7 bases. Per germline, CDR1 SEHNR and CDR2 FQNEAQ (reference sequence). The CDR3 extends over 14 amino acids. The V segment lost 3 bases and the J segment 2 bases; nucleotides outside the gene matches: 3. The CDR3 region has the DNA TGTGCCAGCAGCTTGAGGACAGGCAACACTGAAGCTTTCTTT. Translated, it gives CASSLRTGNTEAFF.